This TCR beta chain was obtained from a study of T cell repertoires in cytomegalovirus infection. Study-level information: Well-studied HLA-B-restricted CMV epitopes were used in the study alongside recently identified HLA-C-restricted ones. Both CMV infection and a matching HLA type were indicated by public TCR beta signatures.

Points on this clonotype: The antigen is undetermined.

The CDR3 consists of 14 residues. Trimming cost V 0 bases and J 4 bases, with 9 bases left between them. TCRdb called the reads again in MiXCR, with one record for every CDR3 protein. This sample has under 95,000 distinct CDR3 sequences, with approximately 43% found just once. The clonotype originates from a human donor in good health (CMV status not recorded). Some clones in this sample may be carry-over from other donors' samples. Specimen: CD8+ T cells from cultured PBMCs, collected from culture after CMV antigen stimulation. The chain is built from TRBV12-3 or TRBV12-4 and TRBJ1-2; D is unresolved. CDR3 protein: CASSLAILSYGYTF. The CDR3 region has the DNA TGTGCCAGCAGTTTAGCGATCCTTAGCTATGGCTACACCTTC.